This T cell receptor (beta chain) stems from a study of T cell responses to AZD1222 COVID-19 vaccine. Study overall: Combined were second doses at about 4 or about 12 weeks. Study observations and caveats: Spike-specific TCRs gained breadth and depth after people received two AZD1222 doses. Among AZD1222 vaccinees, only five to seven were seropositive at baseline.

Clones were read by immunoSEQ multiplex PCR, and TCRdb kept only the in-frame ones, dropping some. Among 150,000 to 200,000 clones, approximately 86% were seen once, and the ten largest hold about 2.8%. From germline, CDR1 is GTSNPN and CDR2 SVGIG (reference sequence). After removal of 1 base from V and 6 bases from J, the junction contained 13 bases not matched to a gene. The CDR3 is made up of 18 amino acids. Comment on this clone: The antigen is unknown.

The sequenced sample was peripheral blood, obtained on day 0 of AZD1222 vaccination. This TCR derives from an adult in good health. The J gene is TRBJ2-7, the V gene TRBV30; 15 bases fit TRBD2. CDR3 bases: TGTGCCTGGAGTGAGCCGGGACTAGCGGGAGGTTGGGTTGCCGAGCAGTACTTC. Translation: CAWSEPGLAGGWVAEQYF.